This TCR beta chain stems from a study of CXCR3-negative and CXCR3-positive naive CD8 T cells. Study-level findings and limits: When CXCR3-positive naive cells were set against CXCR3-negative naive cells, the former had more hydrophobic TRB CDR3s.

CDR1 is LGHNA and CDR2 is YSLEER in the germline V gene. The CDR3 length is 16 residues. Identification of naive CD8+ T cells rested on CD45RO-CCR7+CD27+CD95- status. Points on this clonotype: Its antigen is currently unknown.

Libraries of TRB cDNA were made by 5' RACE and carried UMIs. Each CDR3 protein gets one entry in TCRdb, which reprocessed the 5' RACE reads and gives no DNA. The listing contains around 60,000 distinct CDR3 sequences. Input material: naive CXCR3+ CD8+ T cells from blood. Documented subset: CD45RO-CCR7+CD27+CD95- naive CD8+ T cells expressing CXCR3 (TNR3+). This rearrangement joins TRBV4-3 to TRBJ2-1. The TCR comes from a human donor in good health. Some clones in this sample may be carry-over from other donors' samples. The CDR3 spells CASSQDTGTTYNEQFF.